These 27 T cell receptor beta chains originate from one sample sequenced in a study of OX40 agonist ivuxolimab in advanced cancers. Method: immunoSEQ multiplex PCR; TCRdb's copy keeps in-frame clones and lacks some. This table has 40,000 to 55,000 clones, about nine tenths appearing once. The input for sequencing was CD4+ or CD8+ T cells sorted from blood, taken in a trial of the OX40 agonist ivuxolimab. Receptors were obtained from an adult with an advanced solid tumor such as melanoma, head and neck, liver or kidney cancer.

This clone was counted between two and nine times. The rearrangement uses TRBV14 and TRBJ2-6; D is perhaps TRBD1 (6 bases). This CDR3 is built from 18 residues. The germline V gene has CDR1 SGHDN and CDR2 FVKESK. Deletions cut 1 base from V and 0 bases from J, with 13 bases between. CDR3 nucleotide sequence: TGTGCCAGCAGCCAAGGGCGCGGCAGGGGCTCTGGGGCCAACGTCCTGACTTTC. Translation gives CASSQGRGRGSGANVLTF.

The genes are TRBV28 and TRBJ1-1, with D unclear. The CDR3 sequence is 13 residues long. Germline assignment: CDR1 MDHEN and CDR2 SYDVKM. V dropped 6 bases and J dropped 5 bases, with 13 bases sitting between them. The CDR3: CASRVRVETEAFF. The DNA of the CDR3 is TGTGCCAGCAGGGTTAGAGTGGAGACTGAAGCTTTCTTT.

The rearrangement uses TRBV6-4 and TRBJ1-6, with 10 bases matching TRBD1. Germline loops: CDR1 MRHNA, CDR2 SNTAGT. The V gene end was trimmed by 11 bases and the J gene end by 6 bases; junction bases not matched to a gene: 7. The CDR3 loop spans 14 amino acids. The CDR3 spells CAGLRDRGNSPLHF. CDR3 DNA sequence: TGTGCCGGTCTAAGGGACAGGGGTAATTCACCCCTCCACTTT.

J is TRBJ1-1 and V is TRBV29-1; 8 bases line up with TRBD1. Germline V CDR1 and CDR2: SQVTM, ANQGSEA. The CDR3 length is 12 residues. Losses at the gene ends were 7 bases for V and 0 bases for J; bases not matched to a gene: 1. The CDR3, as DNA: TGCAGCGGGGACAGGATGAACACTGAAGCTTTCTTT. This translates into CSGDRMNTEAFF.

The chain combines TRBV19 with TRBJ1-4; D remains unclear. The CDR3 loop spans 11 amino acids. V lost 10 bases to trimming and J lost 7 bases, with 10 bases between them. Germline lookup yields CDR1 LNHDA and CDR2 SQIVND (reference sequence). CDR3 DNA: TGTGCCACCGGGCTGGGTGAAAAACTGTTTTTT. It translates to CATGLGEKLFF.

CDR3 region: CAISDPLAGLTDTQYF. CDR3 nucleotides: TGTGCCATCAGTGACCCACTAGCGGGGTTGACAGATACGCAGTATTTT. The rearrangement joins TRBV10-3 to TRBJ2-3; 10 nucleotides align to TRBD2. Germline loops: CDR1 ENHRY, CDR2 SYGVKD. The CDR3 loop spans 16 amino acids. The junction had 6 bases not matched to a gene; V was cut back by 3 bases and J by 3 bases.

The chain carries TRBV10-1 and TRBJ1-5; no firm D call. Germline-derived CDR1 and CDR2 are WNHNN and SYGVQD (reference sequence). Trimming cost V 0 bases and J 5 bases, with 2 bases left between them. The CDR3 totals 12 residues. Here the CDR3 reads CASSESDQPQHF. The DNA of the CDR3 is TGCGCCAGCAGTGAGTCTGATCAGCCCCAGCATTTT.

This clone was seen a handful of times. The gene calls are TRBV9 and TRBJ1-2, with D hard to call. The CDR3 sequence is 16 residues long. V lost 0 bases and J lost 5, with 17 bases in between. Germline V gives CDR1 SGDLS, CDR2 YYNGEE. CDR3 loop: CASSVGGKGSGYGYTF. The CDR3 DNA reads as TGTGCCAGCAGCGTAGGAGGGAAAGGAAGTGGGTATGGCTACACCTTC.

J is TRBJ1-4 and V is TRBV7-8; D is undetermined. The V and J ends lost 1 base and 2 bases respectively, with 5 bases between them. This CDR3 is built from 14 residues. Germline values: CDR1 SGHVS, CDR2 FQNEAQ. CDR3 coding DNA: TGTGCCAGCAGCTTAGAGCCCACTAATGAAAAACTGTTTTTT. Translation gives CASSLEPTNEKLFF.

This sequence joins TRBV6-6 and TRBJ1-6; D is possibly TRBD1 (6 bases). Germline V gene data show CDR1 as MNHNY and CDR2 as SVGAGI (reference sequence). V was trimmed by 7 bases and J by 8 bases, leaving 15 bases between them. This CDR3 is 14 amino acids long. The CDR3 is CASTEGGNDSPLHF. The DNA of the CDR3 is TGTGCCAGCACCGAAGGGGGGAATGATTCACCCCTCCACTTT.

This chain connects TRBV5-1 to TRBJ2-5; the match to TRBD1 covers 7 bases. Trimming took 4 bases from V and 2 from J; bases not matched to a gene: 2. Germline-derived CDR1 and CDR2 are SGHRS and YFSETQ. This CDR3 is built from 13 residues. For the CDR3, the DNA is TGCGCCAGCAGCCCCAGGGGGCAAGAGACCCAGTACTTC. This codes for CASSPRGQETQYF.

By share of the sample, this clone is medium-sized. V gene TRBV10-1 combines with J gene TRBJ2-7; D perhaps matches TRBD1 (7 bases). Trimming took 3 bases from V and 3 from J, leaving 12 bases between them. The length of the CDR3 is 14 residues. Germline CDR1 WNHNN, CDR2 SYGVQD (reference sequence). The CDR3 region has the DNA TGCGCCAGCAGTGAAGGACAGGAGGGCTACGAGCAGTACTTC. This codes for CASSEGQEGYEQYF.

This chain links TRBV9 with TRBJ2-2; maybe TRBD2 (5 bases). Trimming removed 1 base from V and 1 base from J, with 5 bases in between. This CDR3 region has 14 residues. CDR1 and CDR2 from the germline V gene are SGDLS and YYNGEE. CDR3 in amino acids: CASSVRGNTGELFF. The DNA for the CDR3 is TGTGCCAGCAGCGTACGGGGGAACACCGGGGAGCTGTTTTTT.

This sequence joins TRBV5-1 and TRBJ1-2, with D perhaps matching TRBD1 (6 bases). CDR1 and CDR2 (germline): SGHRS, YFSETQ. This CDR3 has 13 amino acids. V lost 4 bases and J lost 4, with 11 bases in between. The CDR3 nucleotides read TGCGCCAGCAGCGTCAGGGGAACCTATGGCTACACCTTC. It translates to CASSVRGTYGYTF.

V is TRBV27 and J is TRBJ1-2, with no clear D. The CDR3 runs to 12 residues. V was clipped by 4 bases and J by 8 bases, with 11 bases between them. In germline, CDR1 is MNHEY, CDR2 SMNVEV (reference sequence). CDR3 in amino acids: CASSSTAGGYTF. The CDR3 coding sequence is TGTGCCAGCAGTTCCACGGCGGGAGGCTACACCTTC.

The chain has TRBV7-9 and TRBJ2-3; tentative D call: TRBD2 (6 bases). V was trimmed by 5 bases and J by 2 bases, leaving 17 bases between them. This CDR3 comprises 16 residues. CDR1 is SEHNR, CDR2 FQNEAQ, per germline (reference sequence). The CDR3 protein is CASSTRDSDFTDTQYF. CDR3 bases: TGTGCCAGCAGCACCAGGGACTCCGACTTCACAGATACGCAGTATTTT.

The chain is built from TRBV2 and TRBJ2-7; perhaps TRBD1 as D (5 bases). The CDR3 runs to 13 residues. V lost 6 bases and J lost 10, with 19 bases in between. Germline-derived CDR1 and CDR2 are SNHLY and FYNNEI. The CDR3 loop reads CASSAWGRTRQYF. The CDR3 coding sequence is TGTGCCAGCAGCGCCTGGGGCCGGACGAGACAGTACTTC.

The chain couples TRBV2 to TRBJ1-2; D remains unclear. This CDR3 is 12 amino acids long. V lost 6 bases to trimming and J lost 6 bases, with 11 bases between them. Germline CDR1 SNHLY, CDR2 FYNNEI. CDR3 coding DNA: TGTGCCAGCAGGAGGTTGCAGGATGGCTACACCTTC. Amino acids: CASRRLQDGYTF.

The V and J genes are TRBV6-5 and TRBJ2-7; possible D gene TRBD2, 5 bases. The CDR3 totals 15 residues. V was clipped by 7 bases and J by 1 base, with 17 bases between them. CDR1 MNHEY and CDR2 SVGAGI come from the germline V gene. For the CDR3, the DNA is TGTGCCAGCAAATCGTGGGGAGCCAATTCCTACGAGCAGTACTTC. Translation gives CASKSWGANSYEQYF.

V gene TRBV5-4 combines with J gene TRBJ2-3; D unresolved. Between the trimmed V and J ends, which lost 0 bases and 9 bases, there was a span of 8 bases. The length of the CDR3 is 12 residues. In germline, CDR1 is SGHNT, CDR2 YYREEE (reference sequence). The CDR3 DNA follows: TGTGCCAGCAGCTTGGGACCCCTAACGCAGTATTTT. Protein sequence: CASSLGPLTQYF. Full variable domain (outside the CDR3, taken from reference TRBV5-4 and TRBJ2-3): ETGVTQSPTHLIKTRGQQVTLRCSSQSGHNTVSWYQQALGQGPQFIFQYYREEENGRGNFPPRFSGLQFPNYSSELNVNALELDDSALYLCASSLGPLTQYFGPGTRLTVL.

The V gene is TRBV18, the J gene TRBJ1-1; tentative D call: TRBD1 (5 bases). Germline loops: CDR1 KGHSH, CDR2 LQKENI. The V and J ends lost 6 bases and 1 base respectively, with 24 bases between them. The CDR3 totals 18 residues. As DNA, the CDR3 is TGTGCCAGCTCTCGCGGCTCTCCAGGGACTGTTGGGAACACTGAAGCTTTCTTT. It is translated as CASSRGSPGTVGNTEAFF.

This chain connects TRBV18 to TRBJ1-2; D is uncertain. This CDR3 comprises 17 residues. The germline gives CDR1 KGHSH, CDR2 LQKENI. With 1 base removed from V and 8 bases from J, the gap between germline ends came to 23 bases. CDR3 sequence (DNA): TGTGCCAGCTCACCACGTAACCTCTTTACCCGAGGTGGAGGCTACACCTTC. Translation: CASSPRNLFTRGGGYTF.

In its sample, this clone was seen once. This rearrangement joins TRBV5-4 to TRBJ2-5; D is unclear. This CDR3 region has 13 residues. V lost 0 bases, J lost 4 bases, and 7 bases lay in between. Germline assignment: CDR1 SGHNT and CDR2 YYREEE (reference sequence). For the CDR3, the DNA is TGTGCCAGCAGCTTGGGCGGTGGAGAGACCCAGTACTTC. Encoded protein: CASSLGGGETQYF.

The chain combines TRBV5-6 with TRBJ1-3, with D uncertain. CDR1 SGHDT and CDR2 YYEEEE come from the germline V gene. The CDR3 consists of 14 residues. V lost 2 bases to trimming and J lost 0 bases, with 6 bases between them. Here the CDR3 DNA reads TGTGCCAGCAGCTTATTAGACTCTGGAAACACCATATATTTT. This translates into CASSLLDSGNTIYF.

V usage is TRBV6-1 and J usage is TRBJ2-5; D not certain. The germline V and J ends were trimmed by 6 bases and 5 bases, with 7 bases remaining between them. Per the germline V gene, CDR1 is MNHNS and CDR2 is SASEGT. The CDR3 covers 11 residues. DNA of the CDR3: TGTGCCAGCAGCCCTGGGGAGACCCAGTACTTC. Protein sequence: CASSPGETQYF.

The chain employs TRBV4-1 and TRBJ2-7; D remains unclear. The CDR3 totals 15 residues. Per germline, CDR1 MGHRA and CDR2 YSYEKL. V lost 0 bases and J 3 bases, leaving 12 bases between the germline ends. The CDR3 sequence: CASSQDERTGYEQYF. In DNA form, the CDR3 reads TGCGCCAGCAGCCAAGATGAAAGGACCGGCTACGAGCAGTACTTC.

The chain joins TRBV19 to TRBJ2-5; D not certain. CDR3 length: 13 amino acids. With 10 bases removed from V and 0 bases from J, the gap between germline ends came to 12 bases. CDR1 and CDR2 (germline): LNHDA, SQIVND (reference sequence). CDR3 amino acids: CATSSQYQETQYF. DNA of the CDR3: TGTGCCACCTCCTCCCAGTACCAAGAGACCCAGTACTTC. The entire variable domain, with the rest obtained from reference TRBV19 and TRBJ2-5, is as follows: DGGITQSPKYLFRKEGQNVTLSCEQNLNHDAMYWYRQDPGQGLRLIYYSQIVNDFQKGDIAEGYSVSREKKESFPLTVTSAQKNPTAFYLCATSSQYQETQYFGPGTRLLVL.